The clone carrying this T cell receptor (beta chain) was recorded a few times. Its antigen is unknown. Looked up from germline, CDR1 is LGHDT and CDR2 is YNNKEL (reference sequence). Deletions cut 2 bases from V and 8 bases from J, with 12 bases between. This CDR3 contains 13 residues. The entry originates in a study of T-cell memory formation after mild COVID-19. Overall study context: TCR clusters were mostly confined to one donor each. Study observations and caveats: Clones that contracted from day 15 to 85 were balanced CD4/CD8, while later expanders leaned CD4+.

A single record per CDR3 protein comes from TCRdb applying MiXCR to the 5' RACE reads. Seen here are about 410,000 distinct CDR3 sequences, roughly a quarter observed once, and the top ten hold around 13%. The sample consisted of PBMCs or a T cell subset sorted from them (not recorded which). The V and J genes are TRBV3-1 and TRBJ1-1, with D unclear. The TCR originated in an adult woman who had mild COVID-19 (a few samples of this study predate the infection). Cell type and time point are not known. CDR3 DNA sequence: TGTGCCAGCAGCCAAAGAGGGTCGGCCGAAGCTTTCTTT. This gives the protein CASSQRGSAEAFF.